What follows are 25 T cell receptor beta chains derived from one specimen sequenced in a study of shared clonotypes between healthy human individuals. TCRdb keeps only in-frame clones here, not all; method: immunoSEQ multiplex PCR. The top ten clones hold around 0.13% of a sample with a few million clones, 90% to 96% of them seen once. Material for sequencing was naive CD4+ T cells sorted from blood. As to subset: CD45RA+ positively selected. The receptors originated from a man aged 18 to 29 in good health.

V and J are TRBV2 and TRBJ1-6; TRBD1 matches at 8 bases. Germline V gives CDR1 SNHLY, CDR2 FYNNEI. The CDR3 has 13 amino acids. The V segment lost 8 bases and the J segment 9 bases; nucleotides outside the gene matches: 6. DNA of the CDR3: TGTGCCAGCGGACAGGGTTTGGTTTCACCCCTCCACTTT. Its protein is CASGQGLVSPLHF.

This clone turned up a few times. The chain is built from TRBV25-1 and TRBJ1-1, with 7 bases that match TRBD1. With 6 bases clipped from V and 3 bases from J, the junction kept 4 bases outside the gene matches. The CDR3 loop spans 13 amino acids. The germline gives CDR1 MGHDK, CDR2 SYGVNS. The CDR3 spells CASSPTGYTEAFF. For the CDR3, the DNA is TGTGCCAGCAGCCCGACAGGGTACACTGAAGCTTTCTTT.

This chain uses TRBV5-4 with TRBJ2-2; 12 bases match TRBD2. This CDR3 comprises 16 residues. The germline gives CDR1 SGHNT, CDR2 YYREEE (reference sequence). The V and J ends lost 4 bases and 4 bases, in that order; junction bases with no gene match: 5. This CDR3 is CASSAGGLAGTGELFF. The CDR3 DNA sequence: TGTGCCAGCAGCGCGGGGGGACTAGCGGGCACCGGGGAGCTGTTTTTT.

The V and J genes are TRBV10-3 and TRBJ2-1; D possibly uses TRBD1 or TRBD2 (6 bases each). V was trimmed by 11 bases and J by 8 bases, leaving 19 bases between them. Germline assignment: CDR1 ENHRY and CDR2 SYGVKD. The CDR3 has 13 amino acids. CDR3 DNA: TGTGCCCTGGGGGCTAGCGCAAGGGATGAGCAGTTCTTC. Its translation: CALGASARDEQFF.

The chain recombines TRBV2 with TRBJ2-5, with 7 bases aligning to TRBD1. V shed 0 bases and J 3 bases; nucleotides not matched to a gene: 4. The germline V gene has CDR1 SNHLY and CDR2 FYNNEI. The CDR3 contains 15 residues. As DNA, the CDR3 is TGTGCCAGCAGTGAAGCGGACAGGAGAAAAGAGACCCAGTACTTC. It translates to CASSEADRRKETQYF.

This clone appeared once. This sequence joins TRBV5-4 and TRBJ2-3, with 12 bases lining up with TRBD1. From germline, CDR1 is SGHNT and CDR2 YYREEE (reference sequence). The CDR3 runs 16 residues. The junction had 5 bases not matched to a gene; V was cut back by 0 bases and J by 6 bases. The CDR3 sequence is CASSLVGTGGRDTQYF. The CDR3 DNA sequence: TGTGCCAGCAGCTTGGTCGGGACAGGGGGCCGGGATACGCAGTATTTT. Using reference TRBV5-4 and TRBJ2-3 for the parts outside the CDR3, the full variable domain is ETGVTQSPTHLIKTRGQQVTLRCSSQSGHNTVSWYQQALGQGPQFIFQYYREEENGRGNFPPRFSGLQFPNYSSELNVNALELDDSALYLCASSLVGTGGRDTQYFGPGTRLTVL.

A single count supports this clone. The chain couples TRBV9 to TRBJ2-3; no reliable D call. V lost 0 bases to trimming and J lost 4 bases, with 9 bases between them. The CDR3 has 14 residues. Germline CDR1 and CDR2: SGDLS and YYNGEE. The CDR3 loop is CASSVVGIPDTQYF. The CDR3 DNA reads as TGTGCCAGCAGCGTAGTGGGGATCCCAGATACGCAGTATTTT. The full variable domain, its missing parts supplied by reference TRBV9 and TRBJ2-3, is DSGVTQTPKHLITATGQRVTLRCSPRSGDLSVYWYQQSLDQGLQFLIQYYNGEERAKGNILERFSAQQFPDLHSELNLSSLELGDSALYFCASSVVGIPDTQYFGPGTRLTVL.

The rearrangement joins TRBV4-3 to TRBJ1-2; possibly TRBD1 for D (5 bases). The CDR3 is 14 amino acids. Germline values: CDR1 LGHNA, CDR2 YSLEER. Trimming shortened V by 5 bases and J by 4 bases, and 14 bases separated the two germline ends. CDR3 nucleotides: TGCGCCAGCAGCTCTCCGGGGGGGACCTATGGCTACACCTTC. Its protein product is CASSSPGGTYGYTF.

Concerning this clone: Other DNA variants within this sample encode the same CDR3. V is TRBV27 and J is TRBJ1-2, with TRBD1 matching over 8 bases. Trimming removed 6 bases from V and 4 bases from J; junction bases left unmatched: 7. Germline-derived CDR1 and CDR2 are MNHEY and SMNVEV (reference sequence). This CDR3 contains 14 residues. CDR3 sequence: CASRGTGGGYGYTF. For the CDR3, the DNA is TGTGCCAGCAGGGGGACAGGAGGAGGCTATGGCTACACCTTC.

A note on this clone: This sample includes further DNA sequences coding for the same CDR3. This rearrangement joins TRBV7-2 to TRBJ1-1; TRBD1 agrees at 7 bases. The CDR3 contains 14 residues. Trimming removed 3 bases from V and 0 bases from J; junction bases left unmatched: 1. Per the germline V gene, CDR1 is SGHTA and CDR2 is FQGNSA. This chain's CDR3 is CASSLDRLNTEAFF. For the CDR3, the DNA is TGTGCCAGCAGCTTGGACAGGCTGAACACTGAAGCTTTCTTT.

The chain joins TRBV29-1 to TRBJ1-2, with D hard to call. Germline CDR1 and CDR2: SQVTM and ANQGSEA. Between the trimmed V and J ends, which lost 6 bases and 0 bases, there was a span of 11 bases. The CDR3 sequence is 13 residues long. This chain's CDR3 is CSVRADPNYGYTF. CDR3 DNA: TGCAGCGTAAGGGCAGATCCTAACTATGGCTACACCTTC.

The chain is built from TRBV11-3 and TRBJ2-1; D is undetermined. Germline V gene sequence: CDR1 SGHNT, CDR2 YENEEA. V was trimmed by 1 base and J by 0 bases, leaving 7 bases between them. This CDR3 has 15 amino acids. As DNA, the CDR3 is TGTGCCAGCAGCTTAGGGGCCAGCTCCTACAATGAGCAGTTCTTC. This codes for CASSLGASSYNEQFF.

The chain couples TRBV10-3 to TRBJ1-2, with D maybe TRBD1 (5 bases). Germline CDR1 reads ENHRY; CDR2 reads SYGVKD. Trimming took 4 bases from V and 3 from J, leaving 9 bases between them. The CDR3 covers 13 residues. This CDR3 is CAISVGEYYGYTF. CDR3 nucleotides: TGTGCCATCAGTGTGGGGGAATACTATGGCTACACCTTC.

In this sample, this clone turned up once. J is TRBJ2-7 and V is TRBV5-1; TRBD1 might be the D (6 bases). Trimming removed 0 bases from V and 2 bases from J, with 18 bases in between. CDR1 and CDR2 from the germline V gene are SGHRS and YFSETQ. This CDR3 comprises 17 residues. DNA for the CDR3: TGCGCCAGCAGCTTGGTTTGGGGCGCAGGGGACCCCTACGAGCAGTACTTC. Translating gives CASSLVWGAGDPYEQYF.

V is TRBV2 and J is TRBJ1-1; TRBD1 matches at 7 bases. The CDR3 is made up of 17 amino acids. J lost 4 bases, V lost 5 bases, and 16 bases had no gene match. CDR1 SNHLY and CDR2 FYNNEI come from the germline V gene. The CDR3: CASSSNRGGPLSTEAFF. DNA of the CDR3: TGTGCCAGCAGTTCGAACAGGGGCGGTCCCCTGAGCACTGAAGCTTTCTTT.

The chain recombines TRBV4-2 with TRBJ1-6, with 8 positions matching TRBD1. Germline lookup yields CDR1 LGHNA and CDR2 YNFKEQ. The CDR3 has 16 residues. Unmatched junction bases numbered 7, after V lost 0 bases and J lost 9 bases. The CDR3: CASSQDPGTGPSPLHF. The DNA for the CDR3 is TGTGCCAGCAGCCAAGATCCAGGGACAGGCCCTTCACCCCTCCACTTT.

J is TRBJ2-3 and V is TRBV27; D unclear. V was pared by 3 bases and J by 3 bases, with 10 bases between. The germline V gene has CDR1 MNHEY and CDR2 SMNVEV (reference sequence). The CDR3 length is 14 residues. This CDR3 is CASSFGERTDTQYF. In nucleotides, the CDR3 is TGTGCCAGCAGTTTCGGTGAGAGGACAGATACGCAGTATTTT.

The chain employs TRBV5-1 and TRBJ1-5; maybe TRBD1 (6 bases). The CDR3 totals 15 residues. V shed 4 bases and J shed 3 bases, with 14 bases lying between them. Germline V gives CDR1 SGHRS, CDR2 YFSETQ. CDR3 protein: CASSRSGDLNQPQHF. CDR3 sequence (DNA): TGCGCCAGCAGCAGATCAGGGGACCTCAATCAGCCCCAGCATTTT.

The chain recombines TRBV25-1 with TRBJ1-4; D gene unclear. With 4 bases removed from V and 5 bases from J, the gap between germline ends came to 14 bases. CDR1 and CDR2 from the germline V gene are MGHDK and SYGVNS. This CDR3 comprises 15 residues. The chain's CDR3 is CASSAPGRKNEKLFF. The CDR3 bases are TGTGCCAGCAGTGCTCCGGGCAGGAAAAATGAAAAACTGTTTTTT.

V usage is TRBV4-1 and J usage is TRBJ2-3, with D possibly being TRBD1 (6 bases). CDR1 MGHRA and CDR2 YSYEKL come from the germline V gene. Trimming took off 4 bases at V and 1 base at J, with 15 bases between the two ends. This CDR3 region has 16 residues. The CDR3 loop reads CASSRLWTDGTDTQYF. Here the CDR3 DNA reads TGCGCCAGCAGCCGTCTTTGGACAGACGGCACAGATACGCAGTATTTT.

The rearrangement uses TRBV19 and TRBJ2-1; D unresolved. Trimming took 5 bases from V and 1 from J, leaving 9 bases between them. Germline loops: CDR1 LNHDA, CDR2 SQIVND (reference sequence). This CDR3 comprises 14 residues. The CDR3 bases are TGTGCCAGTAGTCTTAGCAGGTCCTACAATGAGCAGTTCTTC. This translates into CASSLSRSYNEQFF.

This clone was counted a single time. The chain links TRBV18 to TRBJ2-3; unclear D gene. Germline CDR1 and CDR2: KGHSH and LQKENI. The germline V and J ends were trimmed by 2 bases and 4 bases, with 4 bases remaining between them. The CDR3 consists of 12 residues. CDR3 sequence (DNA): TGTGCCAGCTCACCAATGTCAGATACGCAGTATTTT. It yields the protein CASSPMSDTQYF.

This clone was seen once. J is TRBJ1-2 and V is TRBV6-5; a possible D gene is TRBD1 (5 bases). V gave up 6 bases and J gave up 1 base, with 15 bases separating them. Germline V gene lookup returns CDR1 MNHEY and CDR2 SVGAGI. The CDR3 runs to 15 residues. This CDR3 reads CASSPTGGNNYGYTF. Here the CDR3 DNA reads TGTGCCAGCAGCCCTACAGGAGGAAATAACTATGGCTACACCTTC.

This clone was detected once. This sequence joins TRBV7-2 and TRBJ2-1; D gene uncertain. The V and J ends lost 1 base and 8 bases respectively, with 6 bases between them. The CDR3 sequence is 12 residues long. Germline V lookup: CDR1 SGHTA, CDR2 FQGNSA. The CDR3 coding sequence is TGTGCCAGCAGCTTAGTCGAATATGAGCAGTTCTTC. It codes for CASSLVEYEQFF.

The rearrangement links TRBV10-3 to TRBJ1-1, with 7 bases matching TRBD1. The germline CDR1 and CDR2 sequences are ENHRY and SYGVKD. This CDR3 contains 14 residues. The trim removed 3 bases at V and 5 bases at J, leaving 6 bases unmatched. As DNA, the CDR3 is TGTGCCATCAGTGAACAGGGGACGGGGACTGAAGCTTTCTTT. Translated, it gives CAISEQGTGTEAFF.